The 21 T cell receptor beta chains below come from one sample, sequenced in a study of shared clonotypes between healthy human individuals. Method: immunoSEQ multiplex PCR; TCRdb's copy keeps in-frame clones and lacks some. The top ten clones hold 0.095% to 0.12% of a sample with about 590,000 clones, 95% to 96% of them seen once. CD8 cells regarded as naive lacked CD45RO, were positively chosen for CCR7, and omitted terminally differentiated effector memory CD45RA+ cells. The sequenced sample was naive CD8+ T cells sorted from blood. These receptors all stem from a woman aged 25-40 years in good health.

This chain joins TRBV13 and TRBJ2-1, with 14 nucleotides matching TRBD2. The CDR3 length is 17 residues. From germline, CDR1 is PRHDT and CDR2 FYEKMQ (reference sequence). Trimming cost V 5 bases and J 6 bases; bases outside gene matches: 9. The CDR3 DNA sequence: TGTGCCAGCAGCACCCCGGGACTAGCGGGAGAAAGCAATGAGCAGTTCTTC. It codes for CASSTPGLAGESNEQFF. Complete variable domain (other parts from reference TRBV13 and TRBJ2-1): AAGVIQSPRHLIKEKRETATLKCYPIPRHDTVYWYQQGPGQDPQFLISFYEKMQSDKGSIPDRFSAQQFSDYHSELNMSSLELGDSALYFCASSTPGLAGESNEQFFGPGTRLTVL.

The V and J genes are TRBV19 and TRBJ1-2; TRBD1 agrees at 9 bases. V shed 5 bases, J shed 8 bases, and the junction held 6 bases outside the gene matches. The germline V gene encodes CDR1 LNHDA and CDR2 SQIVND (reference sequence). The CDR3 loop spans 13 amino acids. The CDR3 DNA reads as TGTGCCAGTAGTCGGGGACAGGGCGTGGGCTACACCTTC. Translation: CASSRGQGVGYTF.

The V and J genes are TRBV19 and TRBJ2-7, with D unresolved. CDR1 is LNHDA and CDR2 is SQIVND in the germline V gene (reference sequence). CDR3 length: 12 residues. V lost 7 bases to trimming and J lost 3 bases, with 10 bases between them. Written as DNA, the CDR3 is TGTGCCAGTAAGGACGACTTCTACGAGCAGTACTTC. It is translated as CASKDDFYEQYF.

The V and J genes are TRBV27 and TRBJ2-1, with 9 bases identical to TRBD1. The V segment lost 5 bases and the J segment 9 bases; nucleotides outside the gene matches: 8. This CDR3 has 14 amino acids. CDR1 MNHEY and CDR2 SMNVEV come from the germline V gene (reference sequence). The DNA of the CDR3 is TGTGCCAGCAGTCCGGGACAGGGTATGGGTGAGCAGTTCTTC. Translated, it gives CASSPGQGMGEQFF.

The DNA of the CDR3 is TGTGCCAGTAGTATAGTTCAGGGGACCAATCAGCCCCAGCATTTT. Amino acids: CASSIVQGTNQPQHF. The rearrangement joins TRBV19 to TRBJ1-5, with D possibly matching TRBD1 (6 bases). Germline CDR1 and CDR2: LNHDA and SQIVND (reference sequence). With 1 base removed from V and 3 bases from J, the gap between germline ends came to 10 bases. The CDR3 sequence is 15 residues long.

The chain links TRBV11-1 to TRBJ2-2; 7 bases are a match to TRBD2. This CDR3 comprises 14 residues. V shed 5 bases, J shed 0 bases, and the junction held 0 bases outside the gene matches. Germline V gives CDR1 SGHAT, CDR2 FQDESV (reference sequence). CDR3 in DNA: TGTGCCAGCAGCCGGGGGGCGAACACCGGGGAGCTGTTTTTT. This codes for CASSRGANTGELFF.

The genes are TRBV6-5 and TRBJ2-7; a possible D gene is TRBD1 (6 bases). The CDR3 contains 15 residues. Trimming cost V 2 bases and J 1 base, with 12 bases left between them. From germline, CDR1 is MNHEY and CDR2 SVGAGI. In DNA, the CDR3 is TGTGCCAGCAGTTACCGACAGGAATTTTCCTACGAGCAGTACTTC. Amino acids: CASSYRQEFSYEQYF.

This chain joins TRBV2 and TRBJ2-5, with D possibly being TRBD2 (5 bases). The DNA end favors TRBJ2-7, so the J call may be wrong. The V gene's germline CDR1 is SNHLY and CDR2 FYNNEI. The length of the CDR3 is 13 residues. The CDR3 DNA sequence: TGTGCCAGTCTGAGGGTGGGGTCTGACGAGCAGTACTTC. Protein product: CASLRVGSDEQYF.

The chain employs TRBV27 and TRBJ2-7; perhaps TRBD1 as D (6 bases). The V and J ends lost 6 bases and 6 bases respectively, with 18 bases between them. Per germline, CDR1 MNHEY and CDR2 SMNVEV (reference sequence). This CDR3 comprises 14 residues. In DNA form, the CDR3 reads TGTGCCAGCAGCCTATGGACACAGGGAGCCGAGCAGTACTTC. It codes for CASSLWTQGAEQYF.

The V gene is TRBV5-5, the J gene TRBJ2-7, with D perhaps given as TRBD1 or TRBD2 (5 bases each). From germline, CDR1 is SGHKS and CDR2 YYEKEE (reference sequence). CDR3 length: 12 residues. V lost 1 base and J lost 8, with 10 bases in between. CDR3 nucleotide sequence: TGTGCCAGCAGCTTGTCCCCGGGACAGCAGTACTTC. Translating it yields CASSLSPGQQYF.

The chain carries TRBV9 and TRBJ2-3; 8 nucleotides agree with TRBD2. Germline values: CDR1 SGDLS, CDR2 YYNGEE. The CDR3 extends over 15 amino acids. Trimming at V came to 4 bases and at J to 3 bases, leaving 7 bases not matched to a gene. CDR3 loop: CASSLFGGGTDTQYF. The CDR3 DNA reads TGTGCCAGCAGCCTATTTGGCGGGGGGACAGATACGCAGTATTTT.

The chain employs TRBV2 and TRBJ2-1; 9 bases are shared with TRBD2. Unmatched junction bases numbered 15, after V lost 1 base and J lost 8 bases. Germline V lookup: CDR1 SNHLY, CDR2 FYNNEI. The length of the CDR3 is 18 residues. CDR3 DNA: TGTGCCAGCAGTGAAGATATCATTCCGGGACTAGCTAAATATGAGCAGTTCTTC. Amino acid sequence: CASSEDIIPGLAKYEQFF.

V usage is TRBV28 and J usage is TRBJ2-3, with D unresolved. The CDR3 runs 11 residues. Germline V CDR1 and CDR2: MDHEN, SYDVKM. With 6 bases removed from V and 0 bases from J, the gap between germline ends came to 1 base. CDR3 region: CASRSTDTQYF. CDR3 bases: TGTGCCAGCAGAAGCACAGATACGCAGTATTTT.

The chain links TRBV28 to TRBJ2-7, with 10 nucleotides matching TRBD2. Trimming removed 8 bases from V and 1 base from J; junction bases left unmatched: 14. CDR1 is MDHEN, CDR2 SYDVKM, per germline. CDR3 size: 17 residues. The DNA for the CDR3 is TGTGCCAGCGCAGCTAGCGGGAGCCCCGATGGGTCCTACGAGCAGTACTTC. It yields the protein CASAASGSPDGSYEQYF. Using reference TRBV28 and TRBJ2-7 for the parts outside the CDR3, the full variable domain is DVKVTQSSRYLVKRTGEKVFLECVQDMDHENMFWYRQDPGLGLRLIYFSYDVKMKEKGDIPEGYSVSREKKERFSLILESASTNQTSMYLCASAASGSPDGSYEQYFGPGTRLTVT.

The CDR3, as DNA: TGTGCCAGCAGCTTGGTGGACTGGACGAATGAGCAGTTCTTC. Translation: CASSLVDWTNEQFF. The chain joins TRBV5-4 to TRBJ2-1, with D possibly being TRBD2 (5 bases). The CDR3 has 14 residues. CDR1 is SGHNT and CDR2 is YYREEE in the germline V gene (reference sequence). Trimming removed 0 bases from V and 7 bases from J, with 11 bases in between.

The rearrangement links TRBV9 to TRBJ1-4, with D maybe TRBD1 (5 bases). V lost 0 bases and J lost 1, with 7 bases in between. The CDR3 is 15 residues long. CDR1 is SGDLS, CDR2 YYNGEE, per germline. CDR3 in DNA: TGTGCCAGCAGCGTAGAAGGGGTAACTAATGAAAAACTGTTTTTT. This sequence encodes CASSVEGVTNEKLFF.

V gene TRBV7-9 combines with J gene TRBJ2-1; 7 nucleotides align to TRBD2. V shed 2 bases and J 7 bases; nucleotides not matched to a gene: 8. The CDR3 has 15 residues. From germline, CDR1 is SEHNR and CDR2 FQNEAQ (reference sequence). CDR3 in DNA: TGTGCCAGCAGCTTACTTGGGACCGGGGGGAATGAGCAGTTCTTC. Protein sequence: CASSLLGTGGNEQFF.

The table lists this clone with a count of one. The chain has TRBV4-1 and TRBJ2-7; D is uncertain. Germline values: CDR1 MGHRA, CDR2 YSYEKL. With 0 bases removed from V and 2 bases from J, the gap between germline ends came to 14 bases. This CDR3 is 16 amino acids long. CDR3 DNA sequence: TGCGCCAGCAGCCAAGAACACGGAAGCCAGGCCTACGAGCAGTACTTC. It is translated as CASSQEHGSQAYEQYF.

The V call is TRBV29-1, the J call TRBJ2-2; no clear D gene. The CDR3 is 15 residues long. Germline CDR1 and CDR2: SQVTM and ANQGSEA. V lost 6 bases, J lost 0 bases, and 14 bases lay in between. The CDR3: CSVSDRSANTGELFF. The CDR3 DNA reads TGCAGCGTCTCTGACCGATCCGCGAACACCGGGGAGCTGTTTTTT.

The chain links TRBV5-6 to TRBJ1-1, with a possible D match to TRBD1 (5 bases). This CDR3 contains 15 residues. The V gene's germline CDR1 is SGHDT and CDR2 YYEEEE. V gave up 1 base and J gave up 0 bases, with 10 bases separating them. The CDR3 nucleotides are TGTGCCAGCAGCTTGCAGCAGGGAATGAACACTGAAGCTTTCTTT. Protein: CASSLQQGMNTEAFF.

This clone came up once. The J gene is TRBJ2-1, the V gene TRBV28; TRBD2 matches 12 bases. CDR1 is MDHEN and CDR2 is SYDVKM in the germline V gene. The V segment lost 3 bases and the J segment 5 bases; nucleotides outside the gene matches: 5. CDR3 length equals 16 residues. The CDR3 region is CASSFPTSGGNNEQFF. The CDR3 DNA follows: TGTGCCAGCAGTTTCCCGACTAGCGGGGGAAACAATGAGCAGTTCTTC.